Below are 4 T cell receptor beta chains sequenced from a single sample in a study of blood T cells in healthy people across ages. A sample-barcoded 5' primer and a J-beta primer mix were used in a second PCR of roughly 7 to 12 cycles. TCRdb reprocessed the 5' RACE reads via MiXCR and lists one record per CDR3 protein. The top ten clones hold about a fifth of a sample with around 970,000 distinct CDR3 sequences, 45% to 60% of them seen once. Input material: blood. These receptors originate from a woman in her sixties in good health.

Here the CDR3 DNA reads TGTGCCAGCAGTGGCGAAGGGGGCGTGAAACTGTTTTTT. This gives the protein CASSGEGGVKLFF. V and J are TRBV2 and TRBJ1-4; 7 nucleotides match TRBD1. CDR1 and CDR2 (germline): SNHLY, FYNNEI. Unmatched junction bases numbered 7, after V lost 4 bases and J lost 11 bases. The CDR3 runs 13 residues.

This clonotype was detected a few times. CDR3 DNA sequence: TGTGCCAGCAAGGAGCTAGCGGGAGGTTACGAGCAGTACTTC. Translating gives CASKELAGGYEQYF. The V gene is TRBV27, the J gene TRBJ2-7, with 11 bases lining up with TRBD2. The CDR3 runs 14 residues. Germline loops: CDR1 MNHEY, CDR2 SMNVEV (reference sequence). With 7 bases clipped from V and 4 bases from J, the junction kept 6 bases outside the gene matches.

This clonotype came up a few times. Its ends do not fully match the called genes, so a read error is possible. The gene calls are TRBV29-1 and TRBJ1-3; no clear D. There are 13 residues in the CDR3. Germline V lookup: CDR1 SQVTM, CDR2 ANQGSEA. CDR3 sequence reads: CSVGIGAGNTIYF. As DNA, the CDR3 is TGCAGTGTTGGTATAGGCGCTGGAAACACCATATATTTT.

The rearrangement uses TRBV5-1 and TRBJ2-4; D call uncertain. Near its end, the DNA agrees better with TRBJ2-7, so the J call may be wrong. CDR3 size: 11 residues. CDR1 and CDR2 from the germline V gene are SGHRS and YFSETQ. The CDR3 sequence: CASRVSNEQYF. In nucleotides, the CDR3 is TGCGCCAGCAGGGTTAGTAACGAGCAGTACTTC.